This TCR beta chain was identified in a study of cytomegalovirus exposure and HLA in healthy donors. Points from the study as a whole: Later analysis identified several of the most significant clusters that appeared linked to common viral pathogens. In a later analysis, a missense DCLRE1C variant was linked to TCR beta V- and J-gene trimming.

The PCR used 60 Vbeta and 13 Jbeta primers. Study processing details: Later analysis identified approximately 88 million unique TCR beta chains, some 10 million shared. Measured with immunoSEQ multiplex PCR; TCRdb has only the in-frame clones, and not every one. V and J calls and clone size are copied from that table; D and trimming were computed from the DNA. The sample lists more than 150,000 clones; 75% to 90% were seen once. For this clone: Its specificity is not known.

J lost 6 bases, V lost 4 bases, and 6 bases had no gene match. CDR3 length: 15 amino acids. Looked up from germline, CDR1 is SNHLY and CDR2 is FYNNEI. The sequencing sample was made of PBMCs. This TCR came from a man aged 35 to 55 in good health and CMV-seropositive. The gene calls are TRBV2 and TRBJ2-2; 9 nucleotides agree with TRBD1. The CDR3 coding sequence is TGTGCCAGCAGTGCTCGGACAGGGGTGGCCGGGGAGCTGTTTTTT. It yields the protein CASSARTGVAGELFF. Complete variable domain (other parts from reference TRBV2 and TRBJ2-2): EPEVTQTPSHQVTQMGQEVILRCVPISNHLYFYWYRQILGQKVEFLVSFYNNEISEKSEIFDDQFSVERPDGSNFTLKIRSTKLEDSAMYFCASSARTGVAGELFFGEGSRLTVL.